These T cell receptor beta chains were read from a single sample in a study of blood T cell repertoires in COVID-19. Libraries were prepared by immunoSEQ multiplex PCR; TCRdb keeps only in-frame clonotypes and omits some of them. The table lists about 270,000 clones, about 90% of them singletons. Sequenced: peripheral blood. Receptors were obtained from a person aged 18-35 years with COVID-19, enrolled during active disease. CDR3s include the opening cysteine and the closing phenylalanine or tryptophan. Each record gives: V gene, clone size, D gene, J gene, CDR3 protein, CDR3 DNA. A D gene is named only where the DNA matches it firmly. Not every row has a clone size; where given, it reads once, few, many or a size class.

>TRBV5-1|NA|NA|TRBJ2-1
CASSLGGEQFF
TGCGCCAGCAGCTTGGGCGGCGAGCAGTTCTTC
>TRBV7-3|NA|TRBD1|TRBJ2-1
CASSSTGGNEQFF
TGTGCCAGCAGCTCGACAGGGGGCAATGAGCAGTTCTTC
>TRBV5-8|NA|NA|TRBJ2-1
CASSLAPTSVDEQFF
TGTGCCAGCAGCTTGGCACCGACTAGTGTCGATGAGCAGTTCTTC
>TRBV4-3|NA|TRBD2|TRBJ2-2
CASSQGGLVATGELFF
TGCGCCAGCAGCCAGGGGGGACTAGTAGCCACCGGGGAGCTGTTTTTT
>TRBV9|NA|TRBD2|TRBJ2-5
CASSVELAEPGWETQYF
TGTGCCAGCAGCGTAGAACTAGCGGAGCCCGGGTGGGAGACCCAGTACTTC
>TRBV28|NA|NA|TRBJ1-4
CASSFRVGAYMVF
TGTGCCAGCAGTTTTAGGGTTGGGGCCTACATGGTTTTT
>TRBV21-1|NA|NA|TRBJ2-7
CAIFQGPPSEQYF
TGTGCCATTTTCCAGGGGCCCCCGAGCGAGCAGTACTTC
>TRBV10-3|NA|TRBD1|TRBJ1-1
CAISGDRGTEAFF
TGTGCCATCAGTGGGGACAGGGGCACTGAAGCTTTCTTT
>TRBV9|NA|NA|TRBJ2-3
CASSVAPGGDTQYF
TGTGCCAGCAGCGTAGCTCCCGGCGGGGATACGCAGTATTTT
>TRBV9|NA|TRBD2|TRBJ2-3
CASSASGTITDTQYF
TGTGCCAGCAGCGCCTCCGGGACTATTACAGATACGCAGTATTTT
>TRBV2|once|NA|TRBJ1-6
CAKEKRGYNSPLHF
TGTGCCAAGGAAAAACGGGGGTATAATTCACCCCTCCACTTT
>TRBV18|NA|TRBD1|TRBJ1-5
CASSETGDLSNQPQHF
TGTGCCAGCTCAGAAACAGGGGACCTAAGCAATCAGCCCCAGCATTTT
>TRBV25-1|NA|NA|TRBJ1-4
CASSAHYGGKLFF
TGTGCCAGCAGTGCCCACTACGGGGGGAAACTGTTTTTT
>TRBV5-6|NA|NA|TRBJ2-2
CASSWSLGGELFF
TGTGCCAGCAGCTGGAGCCTAGGCGGGGAGCTGTTTTTT
>TRBV7-6|NA|TRBD1|TRBJ2-7
CASSRGQGRYEQYF
TGTGCCAGCAGCCGAGGACAGGGGAGATACGAGCAGTACTTC
>TRBV9|NA|TRBD2|TRBJ2-3
CASSVYSGGFTDTQYF
TGTGCCAGCAGCGTATATAGCGGGGGATTCACAGATACGCAGTATTTT
>TRBV7-2|NA|TRBD1|TRBJ2-1
CASSSGQGNEQFF
TGTGCCAGCAGCTCGGGACAGGGTAATGAGCAGTTCTTC
>TRBV6-2/TRBV6-3|NA|NA|TRBJ2-7
CASSHRYRTTQDEQYF
TGTGCCAGCAGCCACCGTTATAGGACTACGCAAGATGAGCAGTACTTC
>TRBV3-1/TRBV3-2|once|NA|TRBJ2-1
CASSTPDRGSTEQFF
TGTGCCAGCAGCACCCCGGACAGAGGCAGTACTGAGCAGTTCTTC
>TRBV29-1|NA|TRBD1|TRBJ2-5
CSFRQGLRETQYF
TGCAGCTTCAGACAGGGGCTGAGGGAGACCCAGTACTTC
>TRBV5-6|NA|TRBD1|TRBJ1-4
CASSLTGGQREKLFF
TGTGCCAGCAGCCTCACAGGGGGCCAGAGGGAAAAACTGTTTTTT
>TRBV25-1|once|NA|TRBJ1-5
CASSGQPNQPQHF
TGTGCCAGCAGTGGACAGCCCAATCAGCCCCAGCATTTT
>TRBV7-7|NA|NA|TRBJ2-5
CASVRLDQRTQYF
TGTGCCAGCGTAAGACTAGACCAGCGGACCCAGTACTTC
>TRBV9|once|TRBD2|TRBJ2-2
CASSVGEGSTGELFF
TGTGCCAGCAGTGTAGGGGAGGGAAGCACCGGGGAGCTGTTTTTT
>TRBV6-1|NA|TRBD1|TRBJ2-4
CASSEAQAGGSKNIQYF
TGTGCCAGCAGTGAAGCGCAGGCAGGGGGAAGCAAAAACATTCAGTACTTC
>TRBV6-2/TRBV6-3|NA|NA|TRBJ2-3
CASSGQGVLGTDTQYF
TGTGCCAGCAGCGGTCAGGGCGTCCTCGGCACAGATACGCAGTATTTT
>TRBV9|NA|TRBD2|TRBJ2-7
CASSGPGLAGVGEQYF
TGTGCCAGCAGCGGACCGGGACTAGCGGGAGTGGGTGAGCAGTACTTC
>TRBV24-1|few|NA|TRBJ1-2
CATSDFGGLGYTF
TGTGCCACCAGTGATTTCGGGGGATTAGGCTACACCTTC
>TRBV27|NA|NA|TRBJ2-2
CASSLTETGELFF
TGTGCCAGCAGTCTGACGGAGACCGGGGAGCTGTTTTTT
>TRBV11-2|NA|TRBD2|TRBJ2-1
CASSSPGLARPEQFF
TGTGCCAGCAGCTCGCCGGGACTAGCGAGACCTGAGCAGTTCTTC
>TRBV29-1|NA|NA|TRBJ2-7
CSTLGRRPYEQYF
TGCAGCACTCTAGGGAGGAGACCCTACGAGCAGTACTTC
>TRBV7-9|NA|TRBD2|TRBJ2-1
CASSSKGSGSSYNEQFF
TGTGCCAGCAGCTCAAAAGGGAGCGGGAGTTCCTACAATGAGCAGTTCTTC
>TRBV27|NA|NA|TRBJ2-5
CASASRYQETQYF
TGTGCCAGCGCCTCTAGGTACCAAGAGACCCAGTACTTC
>TRBV10-3|few|TRBD2|TRBJ2-2
CAMKGLAGNTGELFF
TGTGCCATGAAAGGCCTAGCGGGAAACACCGGGGAGCTGTTTTTT
>TRBV6-2/TRBV6-3|NA|NA|TRBJ2-1
CASSYNLRKPYNEQFF
TGTGCCAGCAGTTACAACTTGCGGAAGCCCTACAATGAGCAGTTCTTC
>TRBV9|NA|NA|TRBJ2-7
CASSSDSLGYEQYF
TGTGCCAGCAGCTCTGACAGTTTAGGCTACGAGCAGTACTTC
>TRBV12-3/TRBV12-4|NA|NA|TRBJ2-7
CASKGTNSYEQYF
TGTGCCAGCAAGGGGACAAACTCCTACGAGCAGTACTTC
>TRBV28|NA|TRBD1|TRBJ1-2
CASSPTGFAGYTF
TGTGCCAGCAGTCCGACAGGGTTCGCTGGCTACACCTTC
>TRBV12-3/TRBV12-4|NA|NA|TRBJ2-5
CASSLGHQETQYF
TGTGCCAGCAGTTTAGGGCACCAAGAGACCCAGTACTTC
>TRBV15|NA|NA|TRBJ2-1
CATSRDRGTYNEQFF
TGTGCCACCAGCAGAGATCGCGGGACCTACAATGAGCAGTTCTTC
>TRBV24-1|NA|TRBD2|TRBJ2-3
CATSDPGGASTDTQYF
TGTGCCACCAGTGACCCGGGGGGGGCGAGCACAGATACGCAGTATTTT
>TRBV7-3|NA|NA|TRBJ2-5
CASSGTSGETQYF
TGTGCCAGCAGCGGGACTTCCGGGGAGACCCAGTACTTC
>TRBV4-3|NA|TRBD2|TRBJ2-5
CASSQRLAGETQYF
TGCGCCAGCAGCCAAAGACTAGCGGGGGAGACCCAGTACTTC
>TRBV6-2/TRBV6-3|once|TRBD2|TRBJ2-3
CASSYPGTSGSFILTDTQYF
TGTGCCAGCAGTTACCCCGGGACTAGCGGGAGTTTTATCCTCACAGATACGCAGTATTTT
>TRBV3-1/TRBV3-2|NA|TRBD2|TRBJ2-7
CASSLGTSGRYEQYF
TGTGCCAGCAGCCTCGGGACTAGCGGGAGATACGAGCAGTACTTC
>TRBV5-4|NA|TRBD1|TRBJ2-1
CASSLRTGDEQFF
TGTGCCAGCAGCTTGAGGACAGGGGATGAGCAGTTCTTC
>TRBV14|NA|TRBD2|TRBJ2-7
CASSQELFWYGTNDYEQYF
TGTGCCAGCAGCCAAGAATTGTTTTGGTATGGGACTAACGATTACGAGCAGTACTTC
>TRBV5-5|NA|NA|TRBJ1-1
CASSLGDTKGERAFF
TGTGCCAGCAGCTTGGGGGACACCAAGGGAGAACGAGCTTTCTTT
>TRBV4-2|NA|NA|TRBJ2-5
CASSPVLGGGETQYF
TGTGCCAGCAGCCCCGTGTTGGGAGGGGGGGAGACCCAGTACTTC
>TRBV6-1|NA|TRBD1|TRBJ1-2
CASSEGQGNYGYTF
TGTGCCAGCAGTGAAGGACAGGGGAACTATGGCTACACCTTC
>TRBV27|NA|NA|TRBJ2-7
CASSPNPLFTQGVPSYEQYF
TGTGCCAGCAGTCCCAATCCTTTATTCACTCAGGGTGTCCCATCCTACGAGCAGTACTTC
>TRBV12-3/TRBV12-4|NA|NA|TRBJ2-2
CATQGSNTGELFF
TGTGCCACACAGGGATCGAACACCGGGGAGCTGTTTTTT
>TRBV6-5|NA|NA|TRBJ1-6
CASSNHLEGSPLHF
TGTGCCAGCAGCAATCACCTTGAGGGTTCACCCCTCCACTTT
>TRBV7-3|once|NA|TRBJ2-3
CASSSSGTQNTQYF
TGTGCCAGCAGCTCATCCGGGACTCAAAATACGCAGTATTTT
>TRBV5-6|NA|TRBD1|TRBJ2-7
CASSFGTGTYEQYF
TGTGCCAGCAGCTTCGGGACAGGTACCTACGAGCAGTACTTC